What follows are 21 T cell receptor beta chains derived from one specimen sequenced in a study of PD-L1 blockade in urothelial cancer. Sequencing used immunoSEQ multiplex PCR; TCRdb keeps in-frame clones, though not all of them. The repertoire holds over 100,000 clones, with approximately 84% as singletons. Time point: pretreatment peripheral blood. The input for sequencing was PBMCs, taken around atezolizumab (anti-PD-L1) treatment. The receptors derive from a man aged 50-59 years with urothelial cancer.

The gene calls are TRBV18 and TRBJ1-6, with D possibly TRBD1 on 5 matching bases. Germline lookup yields CDR1 KGHSH and CDR2 LQKENI. The CDR3 is 16 amino acids. V lost 4 bases and J lost 9, with 19 bases in between. The CDR3 sequence: CASSLGAGSQGSPLHF. As DNA, the CDR3 is TGTGCCAGCTCACTCGGAGCAGGGTCGCAGGGTTCACCCCTCCACTTT.

The table lists this clone with a count of one. The CDR3 sequence is CASSARDRANQPQHF. The CDR3 coding sequence is TGTGCCAGTAGTGCCAGAGACAGAGCTAATCAGCCCCAGCATTTT. The J gene is TRBJ1-5, the V gene TRBV19, with a possible D match to TRBD1 (5 bases). Trimming removed 5 bases from V and 4 bases from J, with 15 bases in between. Germline CDR1 is LNHDA and CDR2 is SQIVND (reference sequence). The CDR3 has 15 residues. The complete variable domain, with remaining parts taken from reference TRBV19 and TRBJ1-5, reads DGGITQSPKYLFRKEGQNVTLSCEQNLNHDAMYWYRQDPGQGLRLIYYSQIVNDFQKGDIAEGYSVSREKKESFPLTVTSAQKNPTAFYLCASSARDRANQPQHFGDGTRLSIL.

The V gene is TRBV27, the J gene TRBJ2-7; 9 positions agree with TRBD1. V gave up 3 bases and J gave up 3 bases; unmatched junction bases: 6. The germline gives CDR1 MNHEY, CDR2 SMNVEV (reference sequence). This CDR3 has 15 residues. The DNA of the CDR3 is TGTGCCAGCAGTTTGGGGGACAGGGCGTTCTACGAGCAGTACTTC. This encodes CASSLGDRAFYEQYF.

CDR3 DNA sequence: TGTGCCAGCAGCCAAGGACAGAACTATAATTCACCCCTCCACTTT. Protein product: CASSQGQNYNSPLHF. The genes are TRBV7-8 and TRBJ1-6; possible D gene TRBD1, 6 bases. Germline loops: CDR1 SGHVS, CDR2 FQNEAQ. This CDR3 has 15 amino acids. The V and J ends lost 5 bases and 3 bases respectively, with 11 bases between them.

This chain links TRBV7-9 with TRBJ2-7, with D perhaps TRBD2 (5 bases). V was cut by 1 base and J by 7 bases, with 17 bases left in between. There are 15 residues in the CDR3. CDR1 is SEHNR, CDR2 FQNEAQ, per germline (reference sequence). CDR3 bases: TGTGCCAGCAGCTTAGTGTCCAACTCACTAGGGGAGCAGTACTTC. Protein: CASSLVSNSLGEQYF.

This clone came up many times. The chain links TRBV6-1 to TRBJ2-2, with a weak D call TRBD2 (6 bases). The germline CDR1 and CDR2 sequences are MNHNS and SASEGT. Trimming cost V 8 bases and J 5 bases, with 12 bases left between them. This CDR3 comprises 13 residues. The CDR3 DNA follows: TGTGCCAGCCAGACTAGACAGACCGGGGAGCTGTTTTTT. Amino acids: CASQTRQTGELFF.

The chain uses TRBV27 and TRBJ1-5; tentative D call: TRBD1 (5 bases). This CDR3 region has 15 residues. Germline lookup yields CDR1 MNHEY and CDR2 SMNVEV (reference sequence). Trimming removed 2 bases at V and 11 bases at J, with 19 bases between. This chain's CDR3 is CASSLRAGLGAAQHF. Written as DNA, the CDR3 is TGTGCCAGCAGTTTAAGGGCAGGGCTCGGCGCGGCCCAGCATTTT.

This sequence joins TRBV5-1 and TRBJ2-1; 7 bases map to TRBD1. CDR3 length: 16 amino acids. Germline CDR1 and CDR2: SGHRS and YFSETQ. Losses at the gene ends were 0 bases for V and 7 bases for J; bases not matched to a gene: 10. The CDR3 DNA follows: TGCGCCAGCAGCTTGGGCCCCGTAGGGGGCCTAAATGAGCAGTTCTTC. It specifies CASSLGPVGGLNEQFF.

This chain links TRBV7-9 with TRBJ2-1; a weak D match, TRBD1 (6 bases). Trimming shortened V by 4 bases and J by 15 bases, and 16 bases separated the two germline ends. The V gene's germline CDR1 is SEHNR and CDR2 FQNEAQ (reference sequence). The CDR3 is made up of 12 amino acids. CDR3 in amino acids: CASSSDSPRTFF. Written as DNA, the CDR3 is TGTGCCAGCAGCTCGGACAGCCCAAGGACGTTCTTC.

The genes are TRBV7-2 and TRBJ1-5; D perhaps matches TRBD1 (6 bases). Germline CDR1 is SGHTA and CDR2 is FQGNSA. The CDR3 is 17 residues long. V shed 1 base and J shed 0 bases, with 13 bases lying between them. The CDR3 sequence: CASSLGGGLLSNQPQHF. CDR3 bases: TGTGCCAGCAGCTTAGGGGGGGGGCTCCTTAGCAATCAGCCCCAGCATTTT.

The gene calls are TRBV7-8 and TRBJ2-1; 11 nucleotides align to TRBD2. The CDR3 runs to 16 residues. The J segment lost 7 bases and the V segment lost 5 bases, leaving 10 bases of the junction unmatched. Per the germline V gene, CDR1 is SGHVS and CDR2 is FQNEAQ. CDR3 loop: CASSVSGRAGWNEQFF. In nucleotides, the CDR3 is TGTGCCAGCAGCGTTAGCGGGAGGGCCGGTTGGAATGAGCAGTTCTTC.

The rearrangement joins TRBV5-1 to TRBJ1-3; D is unclear. Germline values: CDR1 SGHRS, CDR2 YFSETQ. CDR3 length: 14 amino acids. Trimming removed 0 bases at V and 1 base at J, with 5 bases between. The CDR3 is CASSLEQSGNTIYF. The CDR3 bases are TGCGCCAGCAGCTTGGAACAGTCTGGAAACACCATATATTTT.

This rearrangement joins TRBV18 to TRBJ1-3; D is ambiguous. Germline CDR1 and CDR2: KGHSH and LQKENI. Trimming stripped 1 base from V and 0 bases from J, with 7 bases between. This CDR3 is built from 15 residues. The CDR3 loop is CASSPLASSGNTIYF. The CDR3 nucleotides are TGTGCCAGCTCACCACTGGCCAGCTCTGGAAACACCATATATTTT.

The chain carries TRBV2 and TRBJ2-7; 8 nucleotides match TRBD1. V lost 0 bases, J lost 2 bases, and 9 bases stayed unmatched. Germline assignment: CDR1 SNHLY and CDR2 FYNNEI. This CDR3 has 17 amino acids. The CDR3 sequence: CASSEALPGGFPYEQYF. The CDR3 nucleotides are TGTGCCAGCAGTGAAGCGCTTCCAGGGGGCTTCCCCTACGAGCAGTACTTC.

The chain employs TRBV30 and TRBJ2-3; 10 bases align to TRBD2. The CDR3 consists of 15 residues. The trim removed 5 bases at V and 7 bases at J, leaving 12 bases unmatched. Germline V CDR1 and CDR2: GTSNPN, SVGIG (reference sequence). The chain's CDR3 is CAWGSSGSGRHTQYF. CDR3 in DNA: TGTGCCTGGGGCAGCAGTGGTAGCGGGAGGCATACGCAGTATTTT.

The rearrangement uses TRBV16 and TRBJ2-3; perhaps TRBD2 as D (5 bases). Deletions cut 4 bases from V and 2 bases from J, with 16 bases between. The CDR3 sequence is 16 residues long. Per germline, CDR1 KGHSY and CDR2 FQNENV. The CDR3 region has the DNA TGTGCCAGCAGCCCCCCTAGCCTCCGATACACAGATACGCAGTATTTT. It translates to CASSPPSLRYTDTQYF.

V is TRBV28 and J is TRBJ2-1; 7 positions match TRBD2. Germline V gene lookup returns CDR1 MDHEN and CDR2 SYDVKM. This CDR3 has 16 residues. With V trimmed by 7 bases and J by 8 bases, 17 bases remained unmatched. CDR3 in DNA: TGTGCCAGCACTATCTCCCCGGGCGGGGGTGTGGATGAGCAGTTCTTC. It is translated as CASTISPGGGVDEQFF.

V usage is TRBV5-6 and J usage is TRBJ2-7; 7 nucleotides agree with TRBD2. The CDR3 has 13 amino acids. Germline CDR1 SGHDT, CDR2 YYEEEE. The V and J ends lost 4 bases and 9 bases, in that order; junction bases with no gene match: 10. CDR3 protein: CASSPDPGGGQYF. CDR3 coding DNA: TGTGCCAGCAGCCCTGACCCGGGAGGCGGGCAGTACTTC.

This chain joins TRBV9 and TRBJ2-3; 8 positions match TRBD2. V lost 4 bases and J lost 6; bases outside the gene matches: 7. CDR1 and CDR2 from the germline V gene are SGDLS and YYNGEE. The CDR3 runs 14 residues. The CDR3 coding sequence is TGTGCCAGCAGCTCGGGACTAGGGAGGGATACGCAGTATTTT. As protein: CASSSGLGRDTQYF.

This chain joins TRBV16 and TRBJ1-2, with TRBD1 matching 7 bases. Losses at the gene ends were 4 bases for V and 8 bases for J; bases not matched to a gene: 16. CDR3 size: 16 residues. CDR1 is KGHSY, CDR2 FQNENV, per germline. As DNA, the CDR3 is TGTGCCAGCAGCCTGCCTCCGGGACAGACCTTTTCGGGCTACACCTTC. It codes for CASSLPPGQTFSGYTF. Drawing the rest from reference TRBV16 and TRBJ1-2, the complete variable domain is GEEVAQTPKHLVRGEGQKAKLYCAPIKGHSYVFWYQQVLKNEFKFLISFQNENVFDETGMPKERFSAKCLPNSPCSLEIQATKLEDSAVYFCASSLPPGQTFSGYTFGSGTRLTVV.

This sequence joins TRBV21-1 and TRBJ1-4; the D call in the table, TRBD1, was not verified against the DNA. TRBV21-1 is given as a pseudogene. There are 16 residues in the CDR3. The CDR3 protein is CASSQNRTSANEKLFF. CDR3 in DNA: TGTGCCAGCAGCCAAAACAGAACTTCTGCTAATGAAAAACTGTTTTTT.